A single sample is the source of the 31 T cell receptor beta chains below, sequenced in a study of blood T cell repertoires in COVID-19. Clones were sequenced by immunoSEQ multiplex PCR, and TCRdb holds only the in-frame ones, with some missing. The sample lists 90,000 to 100,000 clones; 82% were seen once. The sample comprised peripheral blood. The receptors stem from a man older than 75 with acute or convalescent COVID-19.

In DNA, the CDR3 is TGTGCCAGCTCACCTTTGAAGACAGGCCTAGGTCCCGAGCAGTACTTC. Translating it yields CASSPLKTGLGPEQYF. The chain joins TRBV18 to TRBJ2-7; TRBD1 is a possible D gene (6 bases). This CDR3 comprises 16 residues. Germline V gene lookup returns CDR1 KGHSH and CDR2 LQKENI. Trimming removed 3 bases from V and 6 bases from J, with 21 bases in between.

J is TRBJ2-7 and V is TRBV4-1; no firm D call. The CDR3 sequence is 15 residues long. Germline CDR1 MGHRA, CDR2 YSYEKL. Trimming pared 2 bases from V and 0 bases from J, leaving 11 bases between. This CDR3 is CASSQSSSFSYEQYF. The CDR3 DNA sequence: TGCGCCAGCAGCCAATCTAGTAGTTTCTCCTACGAGCAGTACTTC.

The CDR3 bases are TGTGCCAGCAGCTTAGGCACGGGAAAATCTTCCGAGCAGTACTTC. Its translation is CASSLGTGKSSEQYF. The V gene is TRBV7-6, the J gene TRBJ2-7; a possible D gene is TRBD2 (5 bases). Germline lookup yields CDR1 SGHVS and CDR2 FNYEAQ. The V gene lost 1 base and the J gene lost 6 bases, with 16 bases spanning the gap. The CDR3 spans 15 residues.

V and J are TRBV19 and TRBJ1-5; D is undetermined. The germline CDR1 and CDR2 sequences are LNHDA and SQIVND (reference sequence). Trimming shortened V by 1 base and J by 2 bases, and 9 bases separated the two germline ends. There are 15 residues in the CDR3. The CDR3 DNA sequence: TGTGCCAGTAGTATAGGCTTTGCGCGCAATCAGCCCCAGCATTTT. Its protein is CASSIGFARNQPQHF.

This chain connects TRBV18 to TRBJ2-3; 9 positions match TRBD2. J lost 4 bases, V lost 2 bases, and 4 bases had no gene match. Germline lookup yields CDR1 KGHSH and CDR2 LQKENI. This CDR3 comprises 15 residues. For the CDR3, the DNA is TGTGCCAGCTCACCAGCGGGGGGGCGGTCAGATACGCAGTATTTT. Protein sequence: CASSPAGGRSDTQYF. The entire variable domain, with the rest obtained from reference TRBV18 and TRBJ2-3, is as follows: NAGVMQNPRHLVRRRGQEARLRCSPMKGHSHVYWYRQLPEEGLKFMVYLQKENIIDESGMPKERFSAEFPKEGPSILRIQQVVRGDSAAYFCASSPAGGRSDTQYFGPGTRLTVL.

The V gene is TRBV5-6, the J gene TRBJ1-4; a possible D gene is TRBD1 (6 bases). The CDR3 is 14 amino acids. Trimming took off 2 bases at V and 3 bases at J, with 8 bases between the two ends. Per germline, CDR1 SGHDT and CDR2 YYEEEE. The CDR3 reads CASSFDRPNEKLFF. In DNA, the CDR3 is TGTGCCAGCAGCTTCGACAGGCCTAATGAAAAACTGTTTTTT.

The V gene is TRBV11-2, the J gene TRBJ1-1; TRBD1 agrees at 8 bases. The V and J ends lost 3 bases and 1 base, in that order; junction bases with no gene match: 1. The germline gives CDR1 SGHAT, CDR2 FQNNGV. The CDR3 consists of 14 residues. The DNA for the CDR3 is TGTGCCAGCAGCTTCGGACAGGGGAACACTGAAGCTTTCTTT. Protein sequence: CASSFGQGNTEAFF.

This rearrangement joins TRBV19 to TRBJ2-7, with a possible D match to TRBD1 (6 bases). Germline values: CDR1 LNHDA, CDR2 SQIVND (reference sequence). Trimming stripped 5 bases from V and 3 bases from J, with 11 bases between. The CDR3 consists of 13 residues. CDR3 in DNA: TGTGCCAGTAGTGCCGGGACAAACTACGAGCAGTACTTC. Translated: CASSAGTNYEQYF.

This chain connects TRBV11-2 to TRBJ1-1, with D maybe TRBD1 (6 bases). Germline V CDR1 and CDR2: SGHAT, FQNNGV. This CDR3 has 13 residues. Trimming left V 4 bases short and J 9 bases short, with 15 bases between. CDR3 coding DNA: TGTGCCAGCAGCTCCACAGGGAAACCTAAAGCTTTCTTT. It is translated as CASSSTGKPKAFF.

This clone was detected only once. The CDR3 nucleotides read TGCGCCAGCAGTGAGCCCTCAGACAGGGAAGGGGTTGGGGAGCTGTTTTTT. This sequence encodes CASSEPSDREGVGELFF. The chain recombines TRBV10-2 with TRBJ2-2; TRBD1 matches at 7 bases. The CDR3 extends over 17 amino acids. The V gene's germline CDR1 is WSHSY and CDR2 SAAADI. V was clipped by 2 bases and J by 8 bases; unmatched bases: 14.

As concerns this clone: In the same sample, other DNA sequences code for this CDR3. This chain joins TRBV3-1 (or the pseudogene TRBV3-2) and TRBJ2-7; D might be TRBD1 (5 bases). The germline V gene has CDR1 LGHDT and CDR2 YNNKEL (reference sequence). The V end was cut by 1 base, the J end by 6 bases, with 10 bases between. This CDR3 is built from 13 residues. CDR3 protein: CASSQAPQGEQYF. The CDR3 DNA sequence: TGTGCCAGCAGCCAAGCCCCGCAGGGCGAGCAGTACTTC.

The CDR3 nucleotides are TGCGCCAGCAGCTTGGCGGGACAGAGCAATCAGCCCCAGCATTTT. Amino acids: CASSLAGQSNQPQHF. The rearrangement links TRBV5-1 to TRBJ1-5; the match to TRBD1 covers 7 bases. Germline CDR1 and CDR2: SGHRS and YFSETQ. The CDR3 contains 15 residues. Unmatched junction bases numbered 1, after V lost 0 bases and J lost 1 base.

For the CDR3, the DNA is TGTGCCTCCCGCCGGGGTACGGCTGGGGCCAACGTCCTGACTTTC. Translating gives CASRRGTAGANVLTF. The chain carries TRBV25-1 and TRBJ2-6; a possible D gene is TRBD2 (5 bases). Trimming stripped 11 bases from V and 2 bases from J, with 16 bases between. The germline CDR1 and CDR2 sequences are MGHDK and SYGVNS. CDR3 size: 15 residues.

This clone appeared a single time. Other DNA sequences in this specimen translate into the identical CDR3. V is TRBV5-1 and J is TRBJ1-4; D possibly corresponds to TRBD1 (5 bases). Looked up from germline, CDR1 is SGHRS and CDR2 is YFSETQ. There are 14 residues in the CDR3. Trimming removed 0 bases at V and 7 bases at J, with 10 bases between. The CDR3 coding sequence is TGCGCCAGCAGCTTGGGCCAGGGATCTGAAAAACTGTTTTTT. Protein product: CASSLGQGSEKLFF.

This clone has more than one count but fewer than ten. This chain connects TRBV6-2 or TRBV6-3 to TRBJ1-1; TRBD1 agrees at 8 bases. V trimming: 0 bases; J trimming: 0 bases; junction bases outside the gene matches: 3. This CDR3 comprises 16 residues. Germline assignment: CDR1 MNHEY and CDR2 SVGEGT. CDR3 nucleotides: TGTGCCAGCAGTTACTCCCTGACAGGGGTGAACACTGAAGCTTTCTTT. As protein: CASSYSLTGVNTEAFF.

J is TRBJ2-4 and V is TRBV27; tentative D call: TRBD2 (7 bases). The germline V gene has CDR1 MNHEY and CDR2 SMNVEV (reference sequence). This CDR3 is 15 amino acids long. Trimming pared 7 bases from V and 0 bases from J, leaving 13 bases between. CDR3 residues: CASTPGGLAKNIQYF. The CDR3 region has the DNA TGTGCCAGCACCCCCGGGGGGCTAGCCAAAAACATTCAGTACTTC.

The table lists this clone with a count of one. The V gene is TRBV5-1, the J gene TRBJ2-7; 8 bases line up with TRBD1. Unmatched junction bases numbered 22, after V lost 5 bases and J lost 6 bases. Germline CDR1 is SGHRS and CDR2 is YFSETQ. This CDR3 is 18 amino acids long. CDR3 amino acids: CASRSFPPRTGTTLEQYF. CDR3 DNA: TGCGCCAGCAGATCCTTCCCCCCTCGGACAGGGACCACCCTCGAGCAGTACTTC.

The chain carries TRBV2 and TRBJ2-3; D not certain. The CDR3 contains 12 residues. The germline V and J ends were trimmed by 6 bases and 4 bases, with 8 bases remaining between them. Per the germline V gene, CDR1 is SNHLY and CDR2 is FYNNEI. CDR3 in amino acids: CASRALPDTQYF. The CDR3 coding sequence is TGTGCCAGCAGGGCCCTTCCAGATACGCAGTATTTT.

The chain combines TRBV24-1 with TRBJ1-1; 11 bases are a match to TRBD1. This CDR3 is 15 amino acids long. Germline loops: CDR1 KGHDR, CDR2 SFDVKD. With 5 bases clipped from V and 4 bases from J, the junction kept 5 bases outside the gene matches. CDR3 sequence: CATSVGTGGLTEAFF. In DNA form, the CDR3 reads TGTGCCACCAGTGTCGGGACAGGGGGGCTCACTGAAGCTTTCTTT.

The sample holds a few counts of this clone. The chain couples TRBV29-1 to TRBJ2-6, with D possibly TRBD1 on 7 matching bases. V lost 6 bases and J 0 bases, leaving 21 bases between the germline ends. Germline lookup yields CDR1 SQVTM and CDR2 ANQGSEA. CDR3 size: 18 residues. The CDR3 nucleotides read TGCAGCGTCGGGCCTAGGACAGGACTAAACTCTGGGGCCAACGTCCTGACTTTC. Translation: CSVGPRTGLNSGANVLTF.

V and J are TRBV10-2 and TRBJ2-2, with a weak D call TRBD2 (6 bases). The ends were cut back, 2 bases at V and 10 bases at J, with 23 bases in the middle. Per germline, CDR1 WSHSY and CDR2 SAAADI. This CDR3 region has 17 residues. This CDR3 reads CASSERSGTGNLVELFF. CDR3 nucleotides: TGCGCCAGCAGTGAGCGGTCAGGGACTGGAAATTTAGTGGAGCTGTTTTTT.

The table lists this clone with a few counts. The chain uses TRBV29-1 and TRBJ1-3; D not certain. The CDR3 runs 11 residues. The germline V gene has CDR1 SQVTM and CDR2 ANQGSEA. With 5 bases removed from V and 8 bases from J, the gap between germline ends came to 10 bases. The DNA for the CDR3 is TGCAGCGTTATCAGAGCGGACACCATATATTTT. Its translation is CSVIRADTIYF.

This rearrangement joins TRBV19 to TRBJ2-7; 8 positions match TRBD2. CDR1 is LNHDA and CDR2 is SQIVND in the germline V gene (reference sequence). This CDR3 region has 13 residues. V lost 5 bases, J lost 6 bases, and 6 bases stayed unmatched. The CDR3 sequence: CASSRGGRSEQYF. CDR3 DNA: TGTGCCAGTAGTCGGGGGGGGAGGAGCGAGCAGTACTTC.

The chain couples TRBV7-2 to TRBJ2-1, with 13 bases matching TRBD2. Germline trimming cut 5 bases from V and 9 bases from J; bases unmatched to any gene: 10. The germline CDR1 and CDR2 sequences are SGHTA and FQGNSA. The CDR3 has 16 amino acids. The CDR3 nucleotides read TGTGCCAGCAGCCCGTCCACTAGCGGGAGGGCCGCTGAGCAGTTCTTC. Protein sequence: CASSPSTSGRAAEQFF.

The chain recombines TRBV13 with TRBJ2-2; no firm D call. CDR1 PRHDT and CDR2 FYEKMQ come from the germline V gene (reference sequence). This CDR3 spans 12 amino acids. The V end was cut by 5 bases, the J end by 7 bases, with 8 bases between. CDR3 sequence (DNA): TGTGCCAGCAGCCCCCCGGTCGGGGAGCTGTTTTTT. Translated, it gives CASSPPVGELFF.

The chain uses TRBV7-7 and TRBJ2-3; 9 bases align to TRBD2. This CDR3 contains 15 residues. J was trimmed by 5 bases and V by 5 bases; bases with no gene match: 8. From germline, CDR1 is SSHAT and CDR2 FNYEAQ (reference sequence). CDR3 sequence (DNA): TGTGCCAGCAGCGCCACGGGACTAGCTGGAGATACGCAGTATTTT. The encoded protein is CASSATGLAGDTQYF.

The chain carries TRBV5-1 and TRBJ2-1, with TRBD1 as a possible D gene (6 bases). The V and J ends lost 4 bases and 4 bases respectively, with 24 bases between them. Germline V gene lookup returns CDR1 SGHRS and CDR2 YFSETQ. The CDR3 is 18 amino acids. CDR3 protein: CASSTPTKTGGAYNEQFF. DNA of the CDR3: TGCGCCAGCAGCACACCTACCAAGACAGGTGGCGCTTACAATGAGCAGTTCTTC. The full variable domain, rest sourced from reference TRBV5-1 and TRBJ2-1, is KAGVTQTPRYLIKTRGQQVTLSCSPISGHRSVSWYQQTPGQGLQFLFEYFSETQRNKGNFPGRFSGRQFSNSRSEMNVSTLELGDSALYLCASSTPTKTGGAYNEQFFGPGTRLTVL.

This clone was picked up one time. This chain uses TRBV5-4 with TRBJ2-3, with 10 bases aligning to TRBD2. There are 15 residues in the CDR3. J was trimmed by 6 bases and V by 4 bases; bases with no gene match: 8. The germline CDR1 and CDR2 sequences are SGHNT and YYREEE (reference sequence). CDR3: CASSQGTAGGDTQYF. Here the CDR3 DNA reads TGTGCCAGCAGCCAAGGGACAGCGGGAGGGGATACGCAGTATTTT.

The V gene is TRBV28, the J gene TRBJ1-2; no clear D gene. Per germline, CDR1 MDHEN and CDR2 SYDVKM. CDR3 length: 16 amino acids. V was pared by 7 bases and J by 5 bases, with 23 bases between. The CDR3 loop reads CASTLSEALIEYGYTF. The DNA of the CDR3 is TGTGCCAGCACCCTCTCGGAGGCCCTAATAGAGTATGGCTACACCTTC.

This clone has a handful of counts. The chain uses TRBV18 and TRBJ1-1, with D perhaps TRBD1 (5 bases). CDR3 size: 15 residues. The V end was cut by 1 base, the J end by 2 bases, with 11 bases between. Germline V gives CDR1 KGHSH, CDR2 LQKENI. The CDR3 DNA sequence: TGTGCCAGCTCACCACGGGGACTCAGTAACACTGAAGCTTTCTTT. This encodes CASSPRGLSNTEAFF. The whole variable domain, remainder taken from reference TRBV18 and TRBJ1-1, is NAGVMQNPRHLVRRRGQEARLRCSPMKGHSHVYWYRQLPEEGLKFMVYLQKENIIDESGMPKERFSAEFPKEGPSILRIQQVVRGDSAAYFCASSPRGLSNTEAFFGQGTRLTVV.

This chain uses TRBV4-3 with TRBJ2-1, with TRBD2 matching over 7 bases. Trimming cost V 0 bases and J 0 bases; bases outside gene matches: 5. The CDR3 has 17 residues. Germline lookup yields CDR1 LGHNA and CDR2 YSLEER. CDR3 in DNA: TGCGCCAGCAGCCAAGATCGGGGGGTCCCCTCCTACAATGAGCAGTTCTTC. Amino acids: CASSQDRGVPSYNEQFF.